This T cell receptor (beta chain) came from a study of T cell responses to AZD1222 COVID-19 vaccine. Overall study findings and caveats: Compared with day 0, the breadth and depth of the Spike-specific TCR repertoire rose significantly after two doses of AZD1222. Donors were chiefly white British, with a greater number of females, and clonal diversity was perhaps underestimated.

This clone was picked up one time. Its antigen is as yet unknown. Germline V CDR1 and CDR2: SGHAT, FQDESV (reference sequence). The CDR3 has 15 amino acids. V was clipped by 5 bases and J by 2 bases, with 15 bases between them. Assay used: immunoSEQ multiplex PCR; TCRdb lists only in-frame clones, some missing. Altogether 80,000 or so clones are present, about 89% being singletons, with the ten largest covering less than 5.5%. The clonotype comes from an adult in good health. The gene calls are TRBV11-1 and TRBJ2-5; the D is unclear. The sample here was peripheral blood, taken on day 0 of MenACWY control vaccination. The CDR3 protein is CASSPPQALQETQYF. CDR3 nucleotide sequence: TGTGCCAGCAGCCCCCCCCAGGCGCTTCAAGAGACCCAGTACTTC.